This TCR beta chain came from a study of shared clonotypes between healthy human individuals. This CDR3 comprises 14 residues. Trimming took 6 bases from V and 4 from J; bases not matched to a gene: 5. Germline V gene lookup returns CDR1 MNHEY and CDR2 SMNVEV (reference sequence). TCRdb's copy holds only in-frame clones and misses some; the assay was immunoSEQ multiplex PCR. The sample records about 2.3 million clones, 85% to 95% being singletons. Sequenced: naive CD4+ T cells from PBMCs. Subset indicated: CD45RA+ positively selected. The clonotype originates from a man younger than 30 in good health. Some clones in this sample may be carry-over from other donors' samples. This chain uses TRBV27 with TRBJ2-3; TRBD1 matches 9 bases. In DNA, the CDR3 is TGTGCCAGCAGCTTCCGGACAGGGGCAGATACGCAGTATTTT. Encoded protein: CASSFRTGADTQYF.